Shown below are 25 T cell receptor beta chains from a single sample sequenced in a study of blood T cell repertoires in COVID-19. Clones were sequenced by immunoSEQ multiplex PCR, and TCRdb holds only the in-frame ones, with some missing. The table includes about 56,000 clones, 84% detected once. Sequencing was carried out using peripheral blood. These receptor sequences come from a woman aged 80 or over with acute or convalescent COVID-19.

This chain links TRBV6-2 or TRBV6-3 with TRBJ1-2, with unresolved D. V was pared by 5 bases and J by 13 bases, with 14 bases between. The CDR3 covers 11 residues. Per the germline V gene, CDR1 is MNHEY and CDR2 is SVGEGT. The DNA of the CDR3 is TGTGCCAGCAGTAGCCGCGGCAACTGCACCTTC. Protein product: CASSSRGNCTF.

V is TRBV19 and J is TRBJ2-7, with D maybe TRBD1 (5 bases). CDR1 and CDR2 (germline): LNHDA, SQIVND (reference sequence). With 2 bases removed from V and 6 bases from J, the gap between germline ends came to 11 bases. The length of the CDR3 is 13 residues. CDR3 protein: CASSISRAGEQYF. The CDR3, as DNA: TGTGCCAGTAGTATAAGCAGGGCCGGCGAGCAGTACTTC.

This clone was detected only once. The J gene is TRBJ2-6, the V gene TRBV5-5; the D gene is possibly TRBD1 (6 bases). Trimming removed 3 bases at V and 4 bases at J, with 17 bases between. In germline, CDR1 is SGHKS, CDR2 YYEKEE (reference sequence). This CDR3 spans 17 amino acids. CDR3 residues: CASSSTGFPSGANVLTF. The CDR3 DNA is TGTGCCAGCAGCTCTACAGGGTTCCCCTCGGGGGCCAACGTCCTGACTTTC.

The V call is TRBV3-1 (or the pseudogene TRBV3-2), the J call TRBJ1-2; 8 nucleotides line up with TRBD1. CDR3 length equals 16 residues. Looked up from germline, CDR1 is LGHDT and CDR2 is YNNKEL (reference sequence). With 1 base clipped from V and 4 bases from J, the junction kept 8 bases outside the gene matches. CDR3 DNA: TGTGCCAGCAGCCAAGGCCGCGGGACAGGTGGCTATGGCTACACCTTC. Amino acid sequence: CASSQGRGTGGYGYTF.

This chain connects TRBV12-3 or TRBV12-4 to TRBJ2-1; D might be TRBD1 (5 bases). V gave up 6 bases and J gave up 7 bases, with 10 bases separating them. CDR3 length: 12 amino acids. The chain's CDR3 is CASRPKGNEQFF. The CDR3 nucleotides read TGTGCCAGCAGACCGAAGGGGAATGAGCAGTTCTTC.

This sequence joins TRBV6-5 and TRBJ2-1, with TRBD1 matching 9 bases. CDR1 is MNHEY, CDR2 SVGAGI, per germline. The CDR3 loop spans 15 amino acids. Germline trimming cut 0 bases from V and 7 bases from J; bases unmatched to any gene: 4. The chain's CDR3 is CASSYSDRGWNEQFF. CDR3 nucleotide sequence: TGTGCCAGCAGTTACTCGGACAGGGGATGGAATGAGCAGTTCTTC.

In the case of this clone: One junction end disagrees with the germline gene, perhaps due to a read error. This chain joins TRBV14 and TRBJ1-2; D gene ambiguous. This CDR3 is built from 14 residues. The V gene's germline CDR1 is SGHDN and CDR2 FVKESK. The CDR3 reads CASSKDKQNYGYTF. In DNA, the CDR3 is TGTGCCAGCAGCAAAGACAAACAAAACTATGGCTACACCTTC.

CDR3 loop: CASSVGPTGWSSYNEQFF. The CDR3 DNA reads TGTGCCAGCAGCGTGGGACCGACAGGCTGGAGCTCCTACAATGAGCAGTTCTTC. This chain links TRBV9 with TRBJ2-1, with D possibly being TRBD1 (6 bases). The length of the CDR3 is 18 residues. Germline V gene lookup returns CDR1 SGDLS and CDR2 YYNGEE. V lost 2 bases and J 0 bases, leaving 18 bases between the germline ends. The variable domain in full, with the rest retrieved from reference TRBV9 and TRBJ2-1, is DSGVTQTPKHLITATGQRVTLRCSPRSGDLSVYWYQQSLDQGLQFLIQYYNGEERAKGNILERFSAQQFPDLHSELNLSSLELGDSALYFCASSVGPTGWSSYNEQFFGPGTRLTVL.

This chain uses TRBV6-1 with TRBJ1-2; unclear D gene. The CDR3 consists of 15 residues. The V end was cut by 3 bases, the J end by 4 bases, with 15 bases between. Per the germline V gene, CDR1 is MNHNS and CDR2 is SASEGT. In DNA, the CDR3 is TGTGCCAGCAGTGATAATCTAGGAGAGCTCTATGGCTACACCTTC. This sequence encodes CASSDNLGELYGYTF.

CDR3 protein: CASSTRDTQYF. CDR3 in DNA: TGTGCCAGCAGCACCAGGGATACGCAGTATTTT. The chain employs TRBV5-4 and TRBJ2-3, with D unresolved. The CDR3 is 11 residues long. CDR1 and CDR2 (germline): SGHNT, YYREEE (reference sequence). The germline V and J ends were trimmed by 4 bases and 6 bases, with 6 bases remaining between them.

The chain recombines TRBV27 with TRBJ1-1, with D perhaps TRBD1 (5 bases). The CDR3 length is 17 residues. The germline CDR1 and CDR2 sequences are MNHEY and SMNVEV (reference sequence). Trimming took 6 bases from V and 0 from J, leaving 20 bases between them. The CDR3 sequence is CASSQRPMPGMNTEAFF. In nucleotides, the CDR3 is TGTGCCAGCAGCCAAAGGCCCATGCCAGGGATGAACACTGAAGCTTTCTTT.

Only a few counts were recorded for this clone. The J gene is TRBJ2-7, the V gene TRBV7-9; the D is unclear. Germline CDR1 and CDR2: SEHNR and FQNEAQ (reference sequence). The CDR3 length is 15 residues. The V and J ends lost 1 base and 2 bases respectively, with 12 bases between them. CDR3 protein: CASSLVAGAPYEQYF. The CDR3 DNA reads TGTGCCAGCAGCTTAGTTGCTGGTGCGCCCTACGAGCAGTACTTC.

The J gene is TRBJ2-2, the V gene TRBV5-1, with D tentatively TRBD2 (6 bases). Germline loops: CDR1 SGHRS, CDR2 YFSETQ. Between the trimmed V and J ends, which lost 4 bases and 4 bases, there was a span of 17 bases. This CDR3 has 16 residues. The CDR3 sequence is CASSPKEGRGTGELFF. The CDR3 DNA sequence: TGCGCCAGCAGCCCCAAGGAGGGACGAGGCACCGGGGAGCTGTTTTTT.

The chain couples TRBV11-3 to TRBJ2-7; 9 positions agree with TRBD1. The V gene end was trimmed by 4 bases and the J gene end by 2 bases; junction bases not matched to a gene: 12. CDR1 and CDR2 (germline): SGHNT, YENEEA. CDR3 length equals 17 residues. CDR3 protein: CASSSLRDRAGPYEQYF. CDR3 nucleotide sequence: TGTGCCAGCAGCTCCCTCCGGGACAGGGCCGGCCCCTACGAGCAGTACTTC.

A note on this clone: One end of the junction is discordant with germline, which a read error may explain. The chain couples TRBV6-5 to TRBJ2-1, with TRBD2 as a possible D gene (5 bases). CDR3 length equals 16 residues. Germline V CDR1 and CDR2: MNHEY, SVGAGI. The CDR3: CASSLTRPTSFNEQFF. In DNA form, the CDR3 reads TGTGCCAGCAGTTTAACTAGACCCACCTCCTTCAATGAGCAGTTCTTC.

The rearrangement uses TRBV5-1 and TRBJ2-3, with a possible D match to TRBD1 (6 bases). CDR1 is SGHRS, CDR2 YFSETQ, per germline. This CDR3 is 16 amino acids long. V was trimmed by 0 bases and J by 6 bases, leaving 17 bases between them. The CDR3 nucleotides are TGCGCCAGCAGCTTGGACAGCACAGGGCGGCGGGATACGCAGTATTTT. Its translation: CASSLDSTGRRDTQYF.

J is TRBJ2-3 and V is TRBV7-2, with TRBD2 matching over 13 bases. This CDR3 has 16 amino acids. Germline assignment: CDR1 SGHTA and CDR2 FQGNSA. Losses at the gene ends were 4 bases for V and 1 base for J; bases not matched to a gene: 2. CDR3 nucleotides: TGTGCCAGCAGCTATGGACTAGCGGGGGGCACAGATACGCAGTATTTT. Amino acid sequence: CASSYGLAGGTDTQYF.

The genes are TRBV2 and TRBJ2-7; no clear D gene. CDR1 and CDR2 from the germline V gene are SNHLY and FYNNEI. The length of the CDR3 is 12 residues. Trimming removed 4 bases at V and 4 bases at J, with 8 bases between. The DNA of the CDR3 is TGTGCCAGCAGTGTCACGAGATACGAGCAGTACTTC. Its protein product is CASSVTRYEQYF. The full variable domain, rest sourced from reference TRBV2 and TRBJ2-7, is EPEVTQTPSHQVTQMGQEVILRCVPISNHLYFYWYRQILGQKVEFLVSFYNNEISEKSEIFDDQFSVERPDGSNFTLKIRSTKLEDSAMYFCASSVTRYEQYFGPGTRLTVT.

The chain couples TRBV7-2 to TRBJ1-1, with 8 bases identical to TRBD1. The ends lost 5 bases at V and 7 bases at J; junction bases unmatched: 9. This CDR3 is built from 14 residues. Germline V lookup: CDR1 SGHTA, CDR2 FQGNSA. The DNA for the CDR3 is TGTGCCAGCAGCCCCAGACAGGGGAAAAATGAAGCTTTCTTT. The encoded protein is CASSPRQGKNEAFF. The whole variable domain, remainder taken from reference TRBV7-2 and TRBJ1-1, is GAGVSQSPSNKVTEKGKDVELRCDPISGHTALYWYRQSLGQGLEFLIYFQGNSAPDKSGLPSDRFSAERTGGSVSTLTIQRTQQEDSAVYLCASSPRQGKNEAFFGQGTRLTVV.

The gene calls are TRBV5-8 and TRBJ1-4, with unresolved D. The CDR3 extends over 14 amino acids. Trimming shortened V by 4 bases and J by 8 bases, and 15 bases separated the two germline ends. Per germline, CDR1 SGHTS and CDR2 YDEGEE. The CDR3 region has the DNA TGTGCCAGCAGCCTCCAGCCAGACGGGGAAAAACTGTTTTTT. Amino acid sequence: CASSLQPDGEKLFF.

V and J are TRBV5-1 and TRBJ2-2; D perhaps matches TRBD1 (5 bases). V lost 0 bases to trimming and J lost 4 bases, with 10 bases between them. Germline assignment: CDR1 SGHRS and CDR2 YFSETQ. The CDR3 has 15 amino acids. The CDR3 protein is CASSLAQGGTGELFF. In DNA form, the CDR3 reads TGCGCCAGCAGCTTGGCCCAGGGTGGCACCGGGGAGCTGTTTTTT.

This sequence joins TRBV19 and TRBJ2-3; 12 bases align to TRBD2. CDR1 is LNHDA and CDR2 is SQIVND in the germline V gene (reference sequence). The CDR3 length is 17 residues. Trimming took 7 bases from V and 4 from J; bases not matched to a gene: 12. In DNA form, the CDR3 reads TGTGCCAGTACCCGGGGAACTAGCGGGGGGTACGCAGATACGCAGTATTTT. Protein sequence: CASTRGTSGGYADTQYF.

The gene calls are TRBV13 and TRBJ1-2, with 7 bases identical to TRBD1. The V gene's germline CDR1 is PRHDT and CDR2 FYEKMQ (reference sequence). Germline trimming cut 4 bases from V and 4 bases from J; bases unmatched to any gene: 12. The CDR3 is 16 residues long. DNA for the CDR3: TGTGCCAGCAGCTCTAGTCCGGGACAGTTGGGCTATGGCTACACCTTC. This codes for CASSSSPGQLGYGYTF.

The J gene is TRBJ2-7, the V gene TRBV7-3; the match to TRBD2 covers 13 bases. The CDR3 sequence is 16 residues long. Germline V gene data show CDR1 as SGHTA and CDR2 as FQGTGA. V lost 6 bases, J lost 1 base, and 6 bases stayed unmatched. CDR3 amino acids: CASRKRLAGGSYEQYF. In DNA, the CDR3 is TGTGCCAGCAGAAAGAGACTAGCGGGGGGATCCTACGAGCAGTACTTC.

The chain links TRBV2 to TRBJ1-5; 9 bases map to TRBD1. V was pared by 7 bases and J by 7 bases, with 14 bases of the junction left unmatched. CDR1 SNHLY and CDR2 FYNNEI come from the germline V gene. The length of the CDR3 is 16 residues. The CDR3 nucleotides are TGTGCCAGCACCCAACGATTACAGGGGGCTGGGCAGCCCCAGCATTTT. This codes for CASTQRLQGAGQPQHF.